These T cell receptor beta chains were read from a single sample in a study of blood T cell repertoires in COVID-19. Profiling relied on immunoSEQ multiplex PCR, and the TCRdb table lists in-frame clones only, not all of them. Of 210,000 or so clones listed, more than 85% were seen once; the top ten hold 1.9%. What was sequenced was peripheral blood. The receptors were gathered from a man aged 40-55 years with active or convalescent COVID-19. Each CDR3 is given with its conserved first and last residue. Fields, in order: CDR3 length, D gene, J gene, clone size, V gene, CDR3 protein, CDR3 DNA. A D gene is named only where the DNA matches it firmly. Part of the rows lack a size; the others show once, few, many or a class for expanded clones.

15 | TRBD1 | TRBJ2-1 | NA | TRBV7-9 | CASSGQDRAYNEQFF | TGTGCCAGCAGCGGCCAGGACAGGGCCTACAATGAGCAGTTCTTC
14 | NA | TRBJ1-2 | NA | TRBV5-8 | CASRKGGADYGYTF | TGTGCCAGCAGAAAGGGGGGGGCCGACTATGGCTACACCTTC
17 | NA | TRBJ1-1 | NA | TRBV7-6 | CASSLAGGRGLGTEAFF | TGTGCCAGCAGCTTAGCAGGAGGGCGGGGGCTGGGCACTGAAGCTTTCTTT
15 | NA | TRBJ1-1 | once | TRBV11-2 | CASSLTSRLLTEAFF | TGTGCCAGCAGCTTGACCAGTAGACTCCTCACTGAAGCTTTCTTT
16 | NA | TRBJ1-1 | once | TRBV5-1 | CASSLDGRGTSTEAFF | TGCGCCAGCAGCTTGGACGGAAGAGGGACATCAACAGAAGCTTTCTTT
13 | TRBD1 | TRBJ1-1 | NA | TRBV6-5 | CASRTGVGTEAFF | TGTGCCAGTCGCACAGGGGTAGGGACTGAAGCTTTCTTT
16 | TRBD2 | TRBJ2-3 | NA | TRBV7-6 | CASSFPLVSGGAGQYF | TGTGCCAGCAGCTTCCCCCTTGTGAGCGGGGGGGCCGGGCAGTATTTT
14 | TRBD1 | TRBJ1-4 | NA | TRBV30 | CAWSVGRGPEKLFF | TGTGCCTGGAGTGTGGGCAGGGGGCCTGAAAAACTGTTTTTT
16 | TRBD1 | TRBJ1-6 | NA | TRBV27 | CASSLSAGDRDSPLHF | TGTGCCAGCAGTTTATCCGCTGGGGACAGGGATTCACCCCTCCACTTT
14 | TRBD2 | TRBJ2-7 | once | TRBV7-9 | CASSPVLAVHEQYF | TGTGCCAGCAGCCCCGTTCTAGCGGTCCACGAGCAGTACTTC
15 | TRBD1 | TRBJ1-1 | NA | TRBV6-5 | CASSSPQGALTEAFF | TGTGCCAGCAGTTCTCCCCAGGGGGCCCTCACTGAAGCTTTCTTT
16 | NA | TRBJ1-5 | NA | TRBV7-6 | CASSLGTGISGQPQHF | TGTGCCAGCAGCTTAGGTACAGGGATCTCCGGACAGCCCCAGCATTTT
16 | TRBD2 | TRBJ2-5 | few | TRBV11-2 | CASSPVLAGGRETQYF | TGTGCCAGCAGCCCCGTACTAGCGGGGGGGAGAGAGACCCAGTACTTC
14 | NA | TRBJ2-7 | few | TRBV27 | CASSLFGLTYEQYF | TGTGCCAGCAGTTTATTCGGACTAACCTACGAGCAGTACTTC
15 | TRBD1 | TRBJ2-6 | NA | TRBV27 | CASSRTGSGANVLTF | TGTGCCAGCAGTCGGACAGGGTCCGGGGCCAACGTCCTGACTTTC
16 | NA | TRBJ1-1 | NA | TRBV5-1 | CASSPLWAGRNTEAFF | TGCGCCAGCAGCCCACTTTGGGCAGGCCGGAACACTGAAGCTTTCTTT
15 | NA | TRBJ1-5 | NA | TRBV19 | CASSIRRETNQPQHF | TGTGCCAGTAGTATAAGGAGGGAAACCAATCAGCCCCAGCATTTT
11 | NA | TRBJ1-1 | NA | TRBV19 | CASSIFAEAFF | TGTGCCAGTAGTATTTTCGCTGAAGCTTTCTTT
16 | NA | TRBJ1-2 | NA | TRBV3-1/TRBV3-2 | CASSQDPLDSGYGYTF | TGTGCCAGCAGCCAAGATCCCCTGGACTCTGGCTATGGCTACACCTTC
14 | TRBD1 | TRBJ1-1 | NA | TRBV14 | CASSPGQGGTEAFF | TGTGCCAGCAGCCCGGGACAGGGAGGCACTGAAGCTTTCTTT
15 | NA | TRBJ1-5 | NA | TRBV7-9 | CASSLVGPGNQPQHF | TGTGCCAGCAGCTTAGTGGGCCCAGGCAATCAGCCCCAGCATTTT